The 20 T cell receptor beta chains given below trace back to one sample, sequenced in a study of OX40 agonist ivuxolimab in advanced cancers. TCRdb's table, derived via immunoSEQ multiplex PCR, lists solely in-frame clones and lacks some. The sample carries around 25,000 clones, around four fifths recorded once. This sample comprised CD4+ or CD8+ T cells sorted from blood, obtained in a trial of the OX40 agonist ivuxolimab. These receptors all stem from an adult with an advanced solid tumor such as melanoma, head and neck, liver or kidney cancer.

This chain connects TRBV6-5 to TRBJ1-2; D ambiguous. This CDR3 has 12 amino acids. Germline loops: CDR1 MNHEY, CDR2 SVGAGI. Trimming took 6 bases from V and 6 from J, leaving 11 bases between them. In nucleotides, the CDR3 is TGTGCCAGCAGCCTCAAGGGAAATGGCTACACCTTC. Translating gives CASSLKGNGYTF.

This chain joins TRBV6-5 and TRBJ2-3; D unclear. V was cut by 3 bases and J by 3 bases, with 10 bases left in between. Germline V gives CDR1 MNHEY, CDR2 SVGAGI. The CDR3 loop spans 14 amino acids. The CDR3 loop reads CASSYEASTDTQYF. In DNA, the CDR3 is TGTGCCAGCAGTTATGAAGCGTCTACAGATACGCAGTATTTT.

This clone was observed a handful of times. The gene calls are TRBV6-6 and TRBJ1-5; TRBD1 agrees at 9 bases. The CDR3 extends over 16 amino acids. V lost 5 bases to trimming and J lost 3 bases; unmatched junction nucleotides: 8. Germline-derived CDR1 and CDR2 are MNHNY and SVGAGI (reference sequence). In DNA form, the CDR3 reads TGTGCCAGCAGTGGGGGACAGGGAGATCACAATCAGCCCCAGCATTTT. It specifies CASSGGQGDHNQPQHF.

The chain has TRBV19 and TRBJ1-2; perhaps TRBD1 as D (6 bases). Germline V gene data show CDR1 as LNHDA and CDR2 as SQIVND (reference sequence). The CDR3 sequence is 15 residues long. The ends were cut back, 3 bases at V and 4 bases at J, with 15 bases in the middle. In DNA form, the CDR3 reads TGTGCCAGTAGTATGGGACACACTCAATCCTATGGCTACACCTTC. This encodes CASSMGHTQSYGYTF.

This rearrangement joins TRBV5-1 to TRBJ2-7; no reliable D call. The V gene's germline CDR1 is SGHRS and CDR2 YFSETQ. Trimming pared 0 bases from V and 6 bases from J, leaving 7 bases between. The CDR3 has 12 amino acids. The DNA for the CDR3 is TGCGCCAGCAGCTTGGACCTCCGCGAGCAGTACTTC. Its protein is CASSLDLREQYF. The full variable domain, in which reference TRBV5-1 and TRBJ2-7 provide the parts outside the CDR3, is KAGVTQTPRYLIKTRGQQVTLSCSPISGHRSVSWYQQTPGQGLQFLFEYFSETQRNKGNFPGRFSGRQFSNSRSEMNVSTLELGDSALYLCASSLDLREQYFGPGTRLTVT.

The V call is TRBV19, the J call TRBJ2-3, with D maybe TRBD2 (6 bases). Germline values: CDR1 LNHDA, CDR2 SQIVND (reference sequence). The CDR3 is made up of 14 amino acids. The V and J ends lost 2 bases and 4 bases respectively, with 10 bases between them. In DNA form, the CDR3 reads TGTGCCAGTAGTATAAGGGGACTTTCAGATACGCAGTATTTT. Its protein is CASSIRGLSDTQYF.

The chain recombines TRBV6-5 with TRBJ1-2; perhaps TRBD1 as D (5 bases). Trimming left V 0 bases short and J 8 bases short, with 19 bases between. The germline V gene encodes CDR1 MNHEY and CDR2 SVGAGI. The CDR3 runs to 16 residues. CDR3 DNA sequence: TGTGCCAGCAGTTACTCAGGGGCCTATGCCAGTGGGGGCTACACCTTC. It is translated as CASSYSGAYASGGYTF.

The V gene is TRBV19, the J gene TRBJ1-2; unclear D gene. Trimming cost V 3 bases and J 6 bases, with 17 bases left between them. The V gene's germline CDR1 is LNHDA and CDR2 SQIVND (reference sequence). The CDR3 has 15 amino acids. The CDR3 DNA is TGTGCCAGTAGTATTCAGGAGTCCTCTTTACATGGCTACACCTTC. Amino acid sequence: CASSIQESSLHGYTF.

This sequence joins TRBV11-1 and TRBJ2-5; a possible D gene is TRBD2 (5 bases). Trimming took off 5 bases at V and 0 bases at J, with 16 bases between the two ends. Germline lookup yields CDR1 SGHAT and CDR2 FQDESV (reference sequence). This CDR3 contains 16 residues. DNA for the CDR3: TGTGCCAGCAGCGGCCGGTCTACGGGATACCAAGAGACCCAGTACTTC. Its protein is CASSGRSTGYQETQYF.

The chain links TRBV28 to TRBJ2-3, with 7 nucleotides matching TRBD2. The V and J ends lost 8 bases and 3 bases, in that order; junction bases with no gene match: 8. Germline values: CDR1 MDHEN, CDR2 SYDVKM. The CDR3 contains 14 residues. CDR3 in DNA: TGTGCCAGCCTTGGGAGCGGGACGACAGATACGCAGTATTTT. This codes for CASLGSGTTDTQYF.

This clone was seen only once. The chain combines TRBV6-1 with TRBJ2-7; D call uncertain. This CDR3 is built from 14 residues. V lost 3 bases and J 0 bases, leaving 9 bases between the germline ends. CDR1 MNHNS and CDR2 SASEGT come from the germline V gene. CDR3 sequence reads: CASSEKQSSYEQYF. For the CDR3, the DNA is TGTGCCAGCAGTGAGAAACAAAGCTCCTACGAGCAGTACTTC.

The rearrangement uses TRBV7-2 and TRBJ2-5, with no clear D. This CDR3 spans 15 amino acids. The germline V and J ends were trimmed by 2 bases and 4 bases, with 14 bases remaining between them. From germline, CDR1 is SGHTA and CDR2 FQGNSA. The CDR3 spells CASSLQPRQRETQYF. CDR3 coding DNA: TGTGCCAGCAGCTTACAACCCCGGCAGAGAGAGACCCAGTACTTC.

CDR3 coding DNA: TGTGCCATCAGTGAAGGGATGGCGGGGGGTACCTCCTACGAGCAGTACTTC. This sequence encodes CAISEGMAGGTSYEQYF. This chain links TRBV10-3 with TRBJ2-7, with TRBD2 identical over 8 bases. Germline V lookup: CDR1 ENHRY, CDR2 SYGVKD. V lost 3 bases and J lost 0; bases outside the gene matches: 10. This CDR3 is built from 17 residues.

The J gene is TRBJ1-4, the V gene TRBV27; D is undetermined. V shed 5 bases and J shed 2 bases, with 9 bases lying between them. This CDR3 region has 14 residues. CDR1 and CDR2 from the germline V gene are MNHEY and SMNVEV (reference sequence). CDR3 nucleotide sequence: TGTGCCAGCAGTCCAGGTTCCACTAATGAAAAACTGTTTTTT. It codes for CASSPGSTNEKLFF.

This clone occurred once. The CDR3 sequence is CASRSTGSSYEQYF. CDR3 sequence (DNA): TGCGCCAGCAGATCGACAGGGAGCTCCTACGAGCAGTACTTC. The genes are TRBV5-1 and TRBJ2-7; 7 bases map to TRBD1. CDR1 and CDR2 (germline): SGHRS, YFSETQ. J gave up 0 bases and V 5 bases, and 5 bases lay outside the gene matches. The CDR3 loop spans 14 amino acids.

CDR3 sequence (DNA): TGCGCCAGCTCAAGGGACAGGGATAACACTGAAGCTTTCTTT. Protein: CASSRDRDNTEAFF. The rearrangement uses TRBV4-3 and TRBJ1-1; 9 bases agree with TRBD1. J gave up 2 bases and V 8 bases, and 6 bases lay outside the gene matches. Germline V lookup: CDR1 LGHNA, CDR2 YSLEER. CDR3 size: 14 residues.

This clone appeared a few times. The chain employs TRBV6-6 and TRBJ1-4; weak D call: TRBD1 (5 bases). V dropped 6 bases and J dropped 4 bases, with 9 bases sitting between them. The CDR3 is 13 amino acids. Germline V CDR1 and CDR2: MNHNY, SVGAGI (reference sequence). CDR3 bases: TGTGCCAGCAGCAGGGATTATAATGAAAAACTGTTTTTT. This codes for CASSRDYNEKLFF.

The chain links TRBV6-1 to TRBJ2-1; 7 bases are a match to TRBD2. This CDR3 has 16 amino acids. Germline CDR1 is MNHNS and CDR2 is SASEGT. The V gene end was trimmed by 0 bases and the J gene end by 3 bases; junction bases not matched to a gene: 5. CDR3 nucleotides: TGTGCCAGCAGTGAAGCCCAGCGGGGAAGCTACAATGAGCAGTTCTTC. This translates into CASSEAQRGSYNEQFF.

The rearrangement joins TRBV6-5 to TRBJ1-1; weak D call: TRBD1 (5 bases). The V and J ends lost 6 bases and 4 bases respectively, with 12 bases between them. Germline V gene lookup returns CDR1 MNHEY and CDR2 SVGAGI. This CDR3 is built from 13 residues. In nucleotides, the CDR3 is TGTGCCAGCAGGGCAGGGAGAGGCACTGAAGCTTTCTTT. Encoded protein: CASRAGRGTEAFF.

V gene TRBV6-1 combines with J gene TRBJ2-5, with TRBD2 identical over 7 bases. Losses at the gene ends were 7 bases for V and 4 bases for J; bases not matched to a gene: 9. The CDR3 is made up of 14 amino acids. Germline V gene lookup returns CDR1 MNHNS and CDR2 SASEGT. CDR3 amino acids: CASTPTSVLETQYF. The CDR3 region has the DNA TGTGCCAGCACTCCCACTAGCGTCCTAGAGACCCAGTACTTC.